This T cell receptor beta chain is drawn from a study of T cells in Graves' hyperthyroidism and ophthalmopathy. The germline CDR1 and CDR2 sequences are LNHDA and SQIVND (reference sequence). Losses at the gene ends were 11 bases for V and 0 bases for J; bases not matched to a gene: 3. The CDR3 contains 14 residues. Study-wide results and caveats: Appearing also in blood were most of the thyroid clonotypes expanded above 0.001.

As for this clonotype: Its antigen is not identified.

Regions amplified from RNA transcripts were the TCR beta CDR3 regions. Carried out on the TCR CDR3, a first-round RT-PCR used the HTBI primer set. A single record per CDR3 protein comes from TCRdb applying MiXCR to the multiplex PCR reads. The table records 650,000 to 750,000 distinct CDR3 sequences, about 14% of them present only once. The chain carries TRBV19 and TRBJ2-2; TRBD2 matches at 10 bases. The sequenced sample was blood. The receptor comes from a woman aged 18-30 years with Graves' hyperthyroidism. The CDR3: CAVGLAANTGELFF. CDR3 DNA: TGTGCCGTCGGACTAGCGGCGAACACCGGGGAGCTGTTTTTT.